Included here is one T cell receptor beta chain sequence, with context. These data are taken from a study of graft-versus-host responses after intestinal transplantation. V was pared by 2 bases and J by 10 bases, with 7 bases of the junction left unmatched. This CDR3 region has 14 residues. Germline V CDR1 and CDR2: MNHEY, SVGAGI. With some 200,000 irradiated, violet-dye-labeled stimulator cells, some 200,000 CFSE-labeled responder cells were plated. Assay: immunoSEQ multiplex PCR; the TCRdb copy retains only in-frame clones and omits some. This sample has 10,000 to 15,000 clones; approximately 28% occur once, and the top ten carry 2% to 3%.

The chain links TRBV6-5 to TRBJ2-1; 8 bases are shared with TRBD2. The origin of this receptor is a human patient who received an intestinal transplant. Sample: alloreactive CD8+ T cells from a mixed lymphocyte reaction culture, taken before intestinal transplant. Described subset: CFSE-low proliferating T cells sorted from roughly 6-day pre-transplant mixed lymphocyte reaction (GvH or HvG direction). CDR3 residues: CASSYMAGGQEQFF. CDR3 nucleotides: TGTGCCAGCAGTTACATGGCGGGGGGTCAGGAGCAGTTCTTC.